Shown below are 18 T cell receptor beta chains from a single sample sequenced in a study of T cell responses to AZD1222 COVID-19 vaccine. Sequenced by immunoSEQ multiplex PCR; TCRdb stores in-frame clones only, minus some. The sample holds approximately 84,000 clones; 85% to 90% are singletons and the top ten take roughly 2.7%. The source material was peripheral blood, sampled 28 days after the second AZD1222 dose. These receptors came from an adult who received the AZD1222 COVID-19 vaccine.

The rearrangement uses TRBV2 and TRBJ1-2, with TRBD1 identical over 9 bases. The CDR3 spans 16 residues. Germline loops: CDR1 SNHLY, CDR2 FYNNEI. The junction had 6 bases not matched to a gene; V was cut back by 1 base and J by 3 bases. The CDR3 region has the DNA TGTGCCAGCAGTGAAGTCATTACAGGGGGCTACTATGGCTACACCTTC. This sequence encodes CASSEVITGGYYGYTF. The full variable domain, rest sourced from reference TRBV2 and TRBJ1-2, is EPEVTQTPSHQVTQMGQEVILRCVPISNHLYFYWYRQILGQKVEFLVSFYNNEISEKSEIFDDQFSVERPDGSNFTLKIRSTKLEDSAMYFCASSEVITGGYYGYTFGSGTRLTVV.

Here the CDR3 DNA reads TGTGCCAGCAGTGAGCACAGCGGGGACACCGGGGAGCTGTTTTTT. This sequence encodes CASSEHSGDTGELFF. This chain joins TRBV25-1 and TRBJ2-2, with 7 bases matching TRBD2. The trim removed 3 bases at V and 3 bases at J, leaving 4 bases unmatched. This CDR3 region has 15 residues. Germline CDR1 and CDR2: MGHDK and SYGVNS.

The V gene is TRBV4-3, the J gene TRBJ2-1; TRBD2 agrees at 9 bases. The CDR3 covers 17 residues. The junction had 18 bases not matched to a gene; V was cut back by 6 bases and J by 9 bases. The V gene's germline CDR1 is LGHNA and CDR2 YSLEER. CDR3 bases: TGCGCCAGCAGATCTCAGGAGCGGGGGGCCTTTAGGGGTGAGCAGTTCTTC. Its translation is CASRSQERGAFRGEQFF.

CDR3 sequence reads: CASSLDLRQGVQETQYF. DNA for the CDR3: TGTGCCAGCAGCTTAGACCTCAGGCAGGGAGTACAAGAGACCCAGTACTTC. The rearrangement uses TRBV7-8 and TRBJ2-5; D is perhaps TRBD1 or TRBD2 (5 bases each). Germline V gene sequence: CDR1 SGHVS, CDR2 FQNEAQ. The CDR3 extends over 17 amino acids. V was cut by 1 base and J by 2 bases, with 17 bases left in between.

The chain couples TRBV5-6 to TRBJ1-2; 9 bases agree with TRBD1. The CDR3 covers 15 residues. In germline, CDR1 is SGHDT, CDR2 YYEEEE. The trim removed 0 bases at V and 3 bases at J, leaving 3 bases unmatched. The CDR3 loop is CASSLDRDRDYGYTF. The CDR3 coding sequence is TGTGCCAGCAGCTTGGACCGGGACAGGGACTATGGCTACACCTTC.

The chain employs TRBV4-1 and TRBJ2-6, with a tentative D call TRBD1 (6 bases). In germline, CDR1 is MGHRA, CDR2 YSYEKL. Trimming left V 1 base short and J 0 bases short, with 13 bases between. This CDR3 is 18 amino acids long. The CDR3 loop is CASSQARDTDSGANVLTF. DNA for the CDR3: TGCGCCAGCAGCCAAGCCCGGGACACCGACTCTGGGGCCAACGTCCTGACTTTC.

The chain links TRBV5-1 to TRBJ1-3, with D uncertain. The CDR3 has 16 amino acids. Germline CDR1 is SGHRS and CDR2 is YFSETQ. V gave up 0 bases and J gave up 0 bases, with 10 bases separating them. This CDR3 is CASSLAGSTSGNTIYF. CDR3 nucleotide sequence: TGCGCCAGCAGCTTGGCGGGTTCTACCTCTGGAAACACCATATATTTT.

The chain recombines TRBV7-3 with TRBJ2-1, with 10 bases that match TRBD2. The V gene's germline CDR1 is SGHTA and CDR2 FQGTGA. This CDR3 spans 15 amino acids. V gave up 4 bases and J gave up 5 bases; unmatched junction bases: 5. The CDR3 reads CASSSRTSGNNEQFF. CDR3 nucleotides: TGTGCCAGCAGCTCTAGGACTAGCGGAAACAATGAGCAGTTCTTC. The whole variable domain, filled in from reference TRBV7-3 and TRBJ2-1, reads GAGVSQTPSNKVTEKGKYVELRCDPISGHTALYWYRQSLGQGPEFLIYFQGTGAADDSGLPNDRFFAVRPEGSVSTLKIQRTERGDSAVYLCASSSRTSGNNEQFFGPGTRLTVL.

The CDR3 region has the DNA TGCGCCAGCACCGGACAGGGGTACGAGCAGTACTTC. Its translation is CASTGQGYEQYF. The chain joins TRBV5-1 to TRBJ2-7, with 9 bases lining up with TRBD1. The CDR3 loop spans 12 amino acids. CDR1 is SGHRS and CDR2 is YFSETQ in the germline V gene. V was clipped by 6 bases and J by 4 bases; unmatched bases: 2.

CDR3 residues: CASSLEGSLMIGELFF. The DNA for the CDR3 is TGTGCCAGCAGCTTAGAGGGGAGCCTTATGATCGGGGAGCTGTTTTTT. The rearrangement links TRBV11-2 to TRBJ2-2; D might be TRBD2 (5 bases). The CDR3 consists of 16 residues. CDR1 and CDR2 (germline): SGHAT, FQNNGV. With 0 bases removed from V and 7 bases from J, the gap between germline ends came to 15 bases.

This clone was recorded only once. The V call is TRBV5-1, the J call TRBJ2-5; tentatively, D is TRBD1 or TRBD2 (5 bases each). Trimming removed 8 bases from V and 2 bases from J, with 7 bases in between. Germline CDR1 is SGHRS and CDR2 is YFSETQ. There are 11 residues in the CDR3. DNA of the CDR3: TGCGCCAGTGGGGGTCAAGAGACCCAGTACTTC. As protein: CASGGQETQYF.

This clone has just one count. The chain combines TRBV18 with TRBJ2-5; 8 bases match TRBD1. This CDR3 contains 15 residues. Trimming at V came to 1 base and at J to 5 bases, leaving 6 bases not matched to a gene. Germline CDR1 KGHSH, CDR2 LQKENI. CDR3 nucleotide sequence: TGTGCCAGCTCACCACAACAGGGGGATTTGGAGACCCAGTACTTC. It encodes CASSPQQGDLETQYF.

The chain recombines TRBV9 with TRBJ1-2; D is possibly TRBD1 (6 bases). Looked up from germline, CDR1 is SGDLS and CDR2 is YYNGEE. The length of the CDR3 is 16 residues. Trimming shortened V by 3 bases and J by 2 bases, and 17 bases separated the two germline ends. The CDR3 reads CASSDTPNRENYGYTF. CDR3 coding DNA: TGTGCCAGCAGCGACACCCCGAACAGGGAAAACTATGGCTACACCTTC.

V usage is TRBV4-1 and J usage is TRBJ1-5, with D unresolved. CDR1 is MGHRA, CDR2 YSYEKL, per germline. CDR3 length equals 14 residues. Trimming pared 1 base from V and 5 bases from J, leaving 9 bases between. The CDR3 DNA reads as TGCGCCAGCAGCCAAGGACCCAGAGATCAGCCCCAGCATTTT. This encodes CASSQGPRDQPQHF.

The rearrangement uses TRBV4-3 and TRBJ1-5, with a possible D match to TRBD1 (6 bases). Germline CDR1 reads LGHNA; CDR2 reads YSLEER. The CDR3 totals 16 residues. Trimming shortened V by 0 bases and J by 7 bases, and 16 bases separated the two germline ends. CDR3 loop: CASSQDFTRGGQPQHF. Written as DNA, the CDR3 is TGCGCCAGCAGCCAAGATTTCACCAGGGGAGGGCAGCCCCAGCATTTT.

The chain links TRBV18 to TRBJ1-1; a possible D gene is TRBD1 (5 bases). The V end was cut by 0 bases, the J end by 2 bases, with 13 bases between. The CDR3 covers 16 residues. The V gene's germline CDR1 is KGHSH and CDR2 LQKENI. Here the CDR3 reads CASSPPMGQANTEAFF. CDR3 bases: TGTGCCAGCTCACCACCAATGGGGCAGGCAAACACTGAAGCTTTCTTT.

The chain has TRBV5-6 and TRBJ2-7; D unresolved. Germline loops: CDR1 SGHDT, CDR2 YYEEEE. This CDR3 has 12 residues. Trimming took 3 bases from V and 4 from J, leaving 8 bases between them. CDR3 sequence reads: CASSYQGYEQYF. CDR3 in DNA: TGTGCCAGCAGCTATCAAGGTTACGAGCAGTACTTC.

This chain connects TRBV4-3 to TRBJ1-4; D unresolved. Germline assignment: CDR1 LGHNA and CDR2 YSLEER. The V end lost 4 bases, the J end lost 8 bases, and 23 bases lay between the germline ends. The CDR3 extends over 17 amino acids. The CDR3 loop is CASSPLNGLVGYEKLFF. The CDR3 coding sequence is TGCGCCAGCAGCCCCCTAAATGGGTTAGTCGGTTACGAAAAACTGTTTTTT.